Listed below are T cell receptor beta chains from one sample, sequenced in a study of shared clonotypes between healthy human individuals. Assay used: immunoSEQ multiplex PCR; TCRdb lists only in-frame clones, some missing. The table lists about 1,900,000 clones, about 95% of them singletons. Sequencing input: naive CD8+ T cells sorted from blood. These receptors all stem from a man between 18 and 35 years old in good health. The CDR3 runs from the conserved cysteine through the conserved F or W. A D gene is named only where the DNA matches it firmly. A row's size may be missing; if present it is once, few, many or a size class.

>NA|TRBD1|TRBV10-1|TRBJ1-1
TGCGCCAGCAGTAAAAGGGACAGACTTAACACTGAAGCTTTCTTT
CASSKRDRLNTEAFF
>NA|TRBD2|TRBV2|TRBJ2-3
TGTGCCAGCGTGAGCGGGAGGGCCATGAATACGCAGTATTTT
CASVSGRAMNTQYF
>NA|NA|TRBV27|TRBJ1-1
TGTGCCAGCAGTTCCGTGGGTACGAACACTGAAGCTTTCTTT
CASSSVGTNTEAFF
>NA|NA|TRBV11-2|TRBJ2-7
TGTGCCAGCAGCCCGGGATACGAGCAGTACTTC
CASSPGYEQYF
>NA|NA|TRBV19|TRBJ1-1
TGTGCCAGTAGTATGGAGAGGTTGAACACTGAAGCTTTCTTT
CASSMERLNTEAFF
>NA|TRBD1|TRBV13|TRBJ2-7
TGTGCCAGCAGTATCGGACAGGGGAATGACGAGCAGTACTTC
CASSIGQGNDEQYF
>once|TRBD1|TRBV6-6|TRBJ2-7
TGTGCCAGCAGTTTCCGGGACAGGCCCCTCTCTGAGCAGTACTTC
CASSFRDRPLSEQYF
>NA|TRBD2|TRBV7-9|TRBJ2-7
TGTGCCAGCAGCTTTAGCGGGAGCCTTACTTCCTACGAGCAGTACTTC
CASSFSGSLTSYEQYF
>NA|NA|TRBV14|TRBJ2-7
TGTGCCAGCAGCCGCAAAGTAGGGGAGCAGTACTTC
CASSRKVGEQYF
>few|TRBD1|TRBV6-5|TRBJ1-2
TGTGCCAGCAGCTACGGGACAGGGAATGGCTACACCTTC
CASSYGTGNGYTF
>NA|NA|TRBV7-9|TRBJ1-2
TGTGCCAGCAGCTTTGACAGCCCAACTCTCCACACCTTC
CASSFDSPTLHTF
>NA|NA|TRBV5-4|TRBJ1-3
TGTGCCAGCAGCTCTGCGGGTTCTGGAAACACCATATATTTT
CASSSAGSGNTIYF
>NA|NA|TRBV6-5|TRBJ1-5
TGTGCCAGCAGTCCTAACCCAGCCAATCAGCCCCAGCATTTT
CASSPNPANQPQHF
>NA|TRBD2|TRBV11-2|TRBJ2-1
TGTGCCAGCAGCGATGAAAGGATAGCGGGAGGGCCCAGCAATGAGCAGTTCTTC
CASSDERIAGGPSNEQFF
>NA|NA|TRBV30|TRBJ2-7
TGTGCCTGGAGTTTGGGCAATTACGAGCAGTACTTC
CAWSLGNYEQYF
>NA|NA|TRBV12-5|TRBJ2-7
TGTGCTAGTGGTTTGGATGGCTACGAGCAGTACTTC
CASGLDGYEQYF
>NA|NA|TRBV27|TRBJ2-1
TGTGCCAGCAGTTCATCGACAGCCCCCTACAATGAGCAGTTCTTC
CASSSSTAPYNEQFF
>NA|NA|TRBV30|TRBJ2-2
TGTGCCTGGAGCGGACGAGTTCTCCAAGGTCTGGGGAACACCGGGGAGCTGTTTTTT
CAWSGRVLQGLGNTGELFF
>NA|NA|TRBV19|TRBJ2-3
TGTGCCAGTAGTATACTTGCAGGGGACACAGATACGCAGTATTTT
CASSILAGDTDTQYF
>NA|NA|TRBV6-5|TRBJ1-5
TGTGCCAGCAGTACAGGTGGGAGGGGGCCCCAGCATTTT
CASSTGGRGPQHF
>NA|TRBD1|TRBV6-5|TRBJ1-5
TGTGCCAGCAGTTACTCAAGGACAGGCTATCAGCCCCAGCATTTT
CASSYSRTGYQPQHF
>NA|TRBD1|TRBV5-1|TRBJ2-7
TGCGCCAGCAGCCAGGTTCCGGGACAGGGTCTCGAGCAGTACTTC
CASSQVPGQGLEQYF
>NA|NA|TRBV7-8|TRBJ1-5
TGTGCCAGCAGCTTACTCGTGGAACAGCCCCAGCATTTT
CASSLLVEQPQHF
>NA|NA|TRBV6-1|TRBJ1-1
TGTGCCAGCAGAGATCTCCTCAACACTGAAGCTTTCTTT
CASRDLLNTEAFF
>NA|TRBD1|TRBV4-1|TRBJ1-1
TGCGCCAGCAGCTTAAGGGGACAGGGGAGGACTGAAGCTTTCTTT
CASSLRGQGRTEAFF
>once|TRBD1|TRBV5-4|TRBJ1-2
TGTGCCAGCAGCTTCGCAGGGGGATATGGCTACACCTTC
CASSFAGGYGYTF
>NA|NA|TRBV4-1|TRBJ2-7
TGCGCCAGCAGCTCCCGGGTCGGGGCCTACGAGCAGTACTTC
CASSSRVGAYEQYF
>NA|NA|TRBV4-1|TRBJ2-1
TGCGCCAGCAGTACAGGGAGCTACAATGAGCAGTTCTTC
CASSTGSYNEQFF
>NA|NA|TRBV6-5|TRBJ2-1
TGTGCCAGCAGTTACTTTACTGGACCCCCGAGGGAGCAGTTCTTC
CASSYFTGPPREQFF
>NA|NA|TRBV10-3|TRBJ2-7
TGTGCCATCAGTGAGTCCAGGGATCAACACTACGAGCAGTACTTC
CAISESRDQHYEQYF
>NA|NA|TRBV2|TRBJ1-1
TGTGCCAGCAGTGCCATGACAGGATCGAACACTGAAGCTTTCTTT
CASSAMTGSNTEAFF